The 25 T cell receptor beta chains reported below all come from one sample, sequenced in a study of beta chain features in type 1 diabetes. Every bit of the isolated RNA underwent reverse transcription, so sequencing read expressed TCRB transcripts. Data came from immunoSEQ multiplex PCR; TCRdb stores just in-frame clones and leaves some out. The sample yields some 150,000 clones, 8% to 13% seen once. Sequencing input: naive CD4+ T cells from blood. The source of these receptors is a man between 18 and 35 years old in good health.

This clone was seen a few times. The rearrangement uses TRBV7-2 and TRBJ2-2, with a weak D call TRBD1 (5 bases). This CDR3 spans 13 amino acids. Per the germline V gene, CDR1 is SGHTA and CDR2 is FQGNSA. Trimming left V 3 bases short and J 5 bases short, with 7 bases between. The CDR3 protein is CASSLAGTGELFF. The CDR3 DNA is TGTGCCAGCAGCTTGGCAGGGACCGGGGAGCTGTTTTTT. Looking up the rest from reference TRBV7-2 and TRBJ2-2 gives the full variable domain: GAGVSQSPSNKVTEKGKDVELRCDPISGHTALYWYRQSLGQGLEFLIYFQGNSAPDKSGLPSDRFSAERTGGSVSTLTIQRTQQEDSAVYLCASSLAGTGELFFGEGSRLTVL.

The sample holds a few counts of this clone. The chain recombines TRBV18 with TRBJ1-2; 8 bases align to TRBD1. This CDR3 region has 19 residues. From germline, CDR1 is KGHSH and CDR2 LQKENI. The J segment lost 0 bases and the V segment lost 3 bases, leaving 15 bases of the junction unmatched. The CDR3 is CASSPGIGQGKGANYGYTF. CDR3 in DNA: TGTGCCAGCTCACCCGGAATAGGACAGGGAAAGGGAGCTAACTATGGCTACACCTTC.

The V and J genes are TRBV7-2 and TRBJ2-7, with TRBD2 matching 10 bases. The CDR3 length is 16 residues. Trimming removed 5 bases from V and 1 base from J; junction bases left unmatched: 8. Germline V gene sequence: CDR1 SGHTA, CDR2 FQGNSA. The CDR3 loop is CASSAQAGGQSYEQYF. CDR3 DNA sequence: TGTGCCAGCAGCGCCCAAGCGGGGGGGCAATCCTACGAGCAGTACTTC.

This clone was recorded many times. CDR3: CSTDRVGGYTF. The CDR3 DNA reads TGCAGCACCGACAGGGTCGGTGGCTACACCTTC. This sequence joins TRBV29-1 and TRBJ1-2, with TRBD1 identical over 7 bases. Germline values: CDR1 SQVTM, CDR2 ANQGSEA. The V and J ends lost 8 bases and 7 bases, in that order; junction bases with no gene match: 7. CDR3 length: 11 amino acids.

Here the CDR3 DNA reads TGTGCCAGCAGTTGGGGACAGGGCAATTCACCCCTCCACTTT. It encodes CASSWGQGNSPLHF. The genes are TRBV25-1 and TRBJ1-6, with 9 bases fitting TRBD1. The V gene's germline CDR1 is MGHDK and CDR2 SYGVNS. Trimming cost V 5 bases and J 7 bases; bases outside gene matches: 3. The CDR3 totals 14 residues.

The DNA for the CDR3 is TGTGCCAGCAGCACCCGACTAGCGGGGGGGACGTTGGGCGAGCAGTTCTTC. Encoded protein: CASSTRLAGGTLGEQFF. The chain is built from TRBV7-3 and TRBJ2-1, with 14 bases identical to TRBD2. This CDR3 spans 17 amino acids. The J segment lost 10 bases and the V segment lost 5 bases, leaving 13 bases of the junction unmatched. CDR1 is SGHTA, CDR2 FQGTGA, per germline.

This clone was detected only a few times. The chain links TRBV7-2 to TRBJ2-3, with a weak D call TRBD1 (5 bases). Per the germline V gene, CDR1 is SGHTA and CDR2 is FQGNSA. V was cut by 1 base and J by 2 bases, with 10 bases left in between. The CDR3 spans 15 residues. CDR3 amino acids: CASSLGLRDTDTQYF. In nucleotides, the CDR3 is TGTGCCAGCAGCTTAGGGCTCAGGGACACAGATACGCAGTATTTT.

In this sample, this clone turned up many times. This chain connects TRBV7-3 to TRBJ2-1; TRBD1 agrees at 8 bases. The germline gives CDR1 SGHTA, CDR2 FQGTGA. CDR3 length equals 12 residues. With 6 bases clipped from V and 9 bases from J, the junction kept 4 bases outside the gene matches. Here the CDR3 DNA reads TGTGCCAGCAGAGGACAGGGACTTGAGCAGTTCTTC. Translation: CASRGQGLEQFF.

This clone was observed a few times. This chain connects TRBV6-6 to TRBJ1-4; TRBD1 matches at 11 bases. This CDR3 has 15 residues. The germline V gene has CDR1 MNHNY and CDR2 SVGAGI (reference sequence). V dropped 3 bases and J dropped 6; count of bases not matched to a gene: 3. The CDR3 DNA follows: TGTGCCAGCAGTTATAGGGGACAGGGGGATGAAAAACTGTTTTTT. Translated, it gives CASSYRGQGDEKLFF.

This clone turned up a few times. The J gene is TRBJ2-1, the V gene TRBV6-5; 8 bases are shared with TRBD1. The J segment lost 0 bases and the V segment lost 8 bases, leaving 3 bases of the junction unmatched. The germline CDR1 and CDR2 sequences are MNHEY and SVGAGI. This CDR3 spans 14 amino acids. The DNA for the CDR3 is TGTGCCAGCTACAGGGGGACCTCCTACAATGAGCAGTTCTTC. Residues: CASYRGTSYNEQFF.

This clone was picked up a small number of times. The chain recombines TRBV30 with TRBJ2-3; D perhaps matches TRBD1 (6 bases). Germline-derived CDR1 and CDR2 are GTSNPN and SVGIG (reference sequence). This CDR3 has 13 amino acids. Trimming took off 0 bases at V and 12 bases at J, with 16 bases between the two ends. CDR3 amino acids: CAWSVSRQGQQYF. The CDR3 coding sequence is TGTGCCTGGAGTGTATCCCGGCAGGGGCAACAGTATTTT.

The sample holds a few counts of this clone. The chain is built from TRBV5-4 and TRBJ2-6; D perhaps matches TRBD1 (6 bases). This CDR3 is 16 amino acids long. With 3 bases removed from V and 0 bases from J, the gap between germline ends came to 10 bases. Germline V gene data show CDR1 as SGHNT and CDR2 as YYREEE (reference sequence). CDR3 in DNA: TGTGCCAGCAGCTCCAGGGGCCTCTCTGGGGCCAACGTCCTGACTTTC. It codes for CASSSRGLSGANVLTF.

This clone was counted a few times. The chain links TRBV28 to TRBJ1-5; D is unresolved. Per the germline V gene, CDR1 is MDHEN and CDR2 is SYDVKM. The CDR3 length is 15 residues. The ends were cut back, 6 bases at V and 0 bases at J, with 12 bases in the middle. CDR3 bases: TGTGCCAGCAGCCTCGGTTTAACTAGCAATCAGCCCCAGCATTTT. Protein: CASSLGLTSNQPQHF.

The chain is built from TRBV7-2 and TRBJ2-2, with 7 bases identical to TRBD1. Germline CDR1 is SGHTA and CDR2 is FQGNSA. The length of the CDR3 is 16 residues. V dropped 5 bases and J dropped 5; count of bases not matched to a gene: 11. CDR3 region: CASSSKGAVRTGELFF. In DNA form, the CDR3 reads TGTGCCAGCAGCAGTAAGGGGGCTGTGAGAACCGGGGAGCTGTTTTTT.

This clone has only a few counts. This chain uses TRBV10-3 with TRBJ2-2; maybe TRBD1 (5 bases). V was trimmed by 2 bases and J by 5 bases, leaving 12 bases between them. Germline loops: CDR1 ENHRY, CDR2 SYGVKD. The CDR3 has 15 residues. The CDR3 region has the DNA TGTGCCATCAGTGAGGGGGCAGGAAGGACCGGGGAGCTGTTTTTT. Translated, it gives CAISEGAGRTGELFF.

The V gene is TRBV7-2, the J gene TRBJ2-4; the match to TRBD2 covers 9 bases. The CDR3 runs 17 residues. Germline V gene sequence: CDR1 SGHTA, CDR2 FQGNSA. The V gene end was trimmed by 1 base and the J gene end by 6 bases; junction bases not matched to a gene: 10. The CDR3 here is CASSLEPSGEVRNIQYF. CDR3 nucleotides: TGTGCCAGCAGCTTAGAGCCTAGCGGGGAGGTGAGAAACATTCAGTACTTC.

This clone was detected many times. The chain recombines TRBV23-1 with TRBJ1-5; 10 nucleotides align to TRBD1. TRBV23-1 is an ORF, and what it does is uncertain. CDR3 length: 15 residues. After removal of 3 bases from V and 6 bases from J, the junction contained 5 bases not matched to a gene. The CDR3 sequence is CASSHATGGIQPQHF. DNA of the CDR3: TGCGCCAGCAGTCATGCGACAGGGGGCATTCAGCCCCAGCATTTT.

In its sample, this clone was seen a few times. The rearrangement joins TRBV7-3 to TRBJ2-5; 9 positions agree with TRBD2. After removal of 5 bases from V and 4 bases from J, the junction contained 17 bases not matched to a gene. This CDR3 region has 18 residues. CDR1 and CDR2 from the germline V gene are SGHTA and FQGTGA. In DNA, the CDR3 is TGTGCCAGCAGCCTAGCACCCGAAACTAGCGGGTTATCAGAGACCCAGTACTTC. Its protein product is CASSLAPETSGLSETQYF.

The rearrangement joins TRBV6-5 to TRBJ1-2, with TRBD1 identical over 7 bases. Germline V gives CDR1 MNHEY, CDR2 SVGAGI. The CDR3 has 15 amino acids. With 0 bases clipped from V and 6 bases from J, the junction kept 7 bases outside the gene matches. The CDR3 loop reads CASSYSQQGLDGYTF. Here the CDR3 DNA reads TGTGCCAGCAGTTACTCCCAACAGGGGTTGGATGGCTACACCTTC.

The chain couples TRBV7-2 to TRBJ1-6; 7 nucleotides align to TRBD1. V was clipped by 2 bases and J by 6 bases; unmatched bases: 13. The CDR3 totals 18 residues. Per germline, CDR1 SGHTA and CDR2 FQGNSA. The CDR3 region has the DNA TGTGCCAGCAGCTTAAACCCCATGGCCGGGACAGTTAATTCACCCCTCCACTTT. It specifies CASSLNPMAGTVNSPLHF.

This clone was counted between two and nine times. The chain links TRBV12-5 to TRBJ1-5, with TRBD1 matching 8 bases. Per germline, CDR1 LGHNT and CDR2 FRNRAP. V gave up 6 bases and J gave up 9 bases; unmatched junction bases: 10. This CDR3 contains 14 residues. CDR3 region: CASGDGTGLGPQHF. CDR3 nucleotide sequence: TGTGCTAGTGGGGATGGGACAGGCCTTGGGCCCCAGCATTTT.

The chain couples TRBV6-5 to TRBJ2-7; D is ambiguous. V was trimmed by 7 bases and J by 3 bases, leaving 13 bases between them. The CDR3 loop spans 13 amino acids. The germline gives CDR1 MNHEY, CDR2 SVGAGI. The CDR3 nucleotides are TGTGCCAGCAACCCGCCGGGTTACTACGAGCAGTACTTC. Its translation: CASNPPGYYEQYF.

The chain joins TRBV18 to TRBJ2-1, with 9 nucleotides matching TRBD1. Per germline, CDR1 KGHSH and CDR2 LQKENI. V lost 8 bases to trimming and J lost 7 bases; unmatched junction nucleotides: 6. CDR3 size: 13 residues. The CDR3 DNA sequence: TGTGCCAGCCGGGACAGGGTGACGAATGAGCAGTTCTTC. As protein: CASRDRVTNEQFF. The variable domain in full, with the rest retrieved from reference TRBV18 and TRBJ2-1, is NAGVMQNPRHLVRRRGQEARLRCSPMKGHSHVYWYRQLPEEGLKFMVYLQKENIIDESGMPKERFSAEFPKEGPSILRIQQVVRGDSAAYFCASRDRVTNEQFFGPGTRLTVL.

The chain recombines TRBV7-2 with TRBJ1-5; D is uncertain. V was cut by 3 bases and J by 7 bases, with 10 bases left in between. There are 13 residues in the CDR3. The V gene's germline CDR1 is SGHTA and CDR2 FQGNSA. CDR3 coding DNA: TGTGCCAGCAGCTTGCTGGGGAGCCAGCCCCAGCATTTT. Protein: CASSLLGSQPQHF. Filled out from reference TRBV7-2 and TRBJ1-5, the complete variable domain reads GAGVSQSPSNKVTEKGKDVELRCDPISGHTALYWYRQSLGQGLEFLIYFQGNSAPDKSGLPSDRFSAERTGGSVSTLTIQRTQQEDSAVYLCASSLLGSQPQHFGDGTRLSIL.

This clone was seen more than once but under ten times. This rearrangement joins TRBV28 to TRBJ1-2; 8 nucleotides match TRBD1. Germline CDR1 MDHEN, CDR2 SYDVKM. Trimming removed 9 bases from V and 0 bases from J; junction bases left unmatched: 9. The CDR3 consists of 15 residues. CDR3 region: CASSPRDRTNYGYTF. Written as DNA, the CDR3 is TGTGCCAGTTCACCTCGGGACAGGACTAACTATGGCTACACCTTC.